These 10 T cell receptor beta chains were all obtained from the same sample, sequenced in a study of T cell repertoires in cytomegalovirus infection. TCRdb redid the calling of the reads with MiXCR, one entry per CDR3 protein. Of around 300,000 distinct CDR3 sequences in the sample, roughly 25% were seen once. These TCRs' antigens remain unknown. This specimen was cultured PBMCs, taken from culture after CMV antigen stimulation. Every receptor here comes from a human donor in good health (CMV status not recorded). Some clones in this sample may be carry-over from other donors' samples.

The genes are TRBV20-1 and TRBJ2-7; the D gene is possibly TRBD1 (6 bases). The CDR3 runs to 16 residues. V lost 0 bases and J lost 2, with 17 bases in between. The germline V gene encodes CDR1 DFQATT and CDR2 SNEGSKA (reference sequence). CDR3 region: CSARDPRPGAPYEQYF. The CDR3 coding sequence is TGCAGTGCTAGAGATCCGAGGCCAGGGGCACCCTACGAGCAGTACTTC.

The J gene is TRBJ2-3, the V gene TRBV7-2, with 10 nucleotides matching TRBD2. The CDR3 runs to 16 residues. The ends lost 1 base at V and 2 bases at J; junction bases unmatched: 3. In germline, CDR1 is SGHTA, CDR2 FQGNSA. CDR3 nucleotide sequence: TGTGCCAGCAGCTTAGGACTAGCGGGTTACACAGATACGCAGTATTTT. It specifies CASSLGLAGYTDTQYF.

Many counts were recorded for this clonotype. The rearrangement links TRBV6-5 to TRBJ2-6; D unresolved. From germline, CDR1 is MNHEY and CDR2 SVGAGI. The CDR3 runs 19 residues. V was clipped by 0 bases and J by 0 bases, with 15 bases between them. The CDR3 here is CASSYSGSPLHSGANVLTF. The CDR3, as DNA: TGTGCCAGCAGTTACTCTGGCAGCCCCTTACACTCTGGGGCCAACGTCCTGACTTTC.

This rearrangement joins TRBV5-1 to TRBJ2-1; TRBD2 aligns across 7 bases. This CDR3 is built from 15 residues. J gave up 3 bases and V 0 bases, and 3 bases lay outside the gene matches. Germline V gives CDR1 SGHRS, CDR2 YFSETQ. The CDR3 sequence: CASSLAASGYNEQFF. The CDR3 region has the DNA TGCGCCAGCAGCTTGGCCGCTAGCGGCTACAATGAGCAGTTCTTC.

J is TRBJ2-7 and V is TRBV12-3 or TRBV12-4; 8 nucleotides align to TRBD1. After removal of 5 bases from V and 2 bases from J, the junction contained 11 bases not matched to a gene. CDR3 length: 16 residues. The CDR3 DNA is TGTGCCAGCAGTCTCGGACAGGGCCAGGCCACCTACGAGCAGTACTTC. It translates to CASSLGQGQATYEQYF.

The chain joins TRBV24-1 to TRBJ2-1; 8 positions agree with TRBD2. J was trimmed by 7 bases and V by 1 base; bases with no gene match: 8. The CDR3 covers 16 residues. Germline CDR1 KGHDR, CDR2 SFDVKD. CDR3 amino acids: CATSDLDSGSLNEQFF. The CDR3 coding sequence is TGTGCCACCAGTGATTTAGACAGCGGGAGCTTGAATGAGCAGTTCTTC.

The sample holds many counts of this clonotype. CDR3 amino acids: CASSLRTSGRPPYEQYF. The CDR3 nucleotides read TGTGCCAGCAGCTTACGTACTAGCGGGAGGCCCCCGTACGAGCAGTACTTC. This chain uses TRBV7-2 with TRBJ2-7; 12 bases are a match to TRBD2. The CDR3 is 17 residues long. V lost 2 bases and J lost 4; bases outside the gene matches: 9. Germline V gene lookup returns CDR1 SGHTA and CDR2 FQGNSA.

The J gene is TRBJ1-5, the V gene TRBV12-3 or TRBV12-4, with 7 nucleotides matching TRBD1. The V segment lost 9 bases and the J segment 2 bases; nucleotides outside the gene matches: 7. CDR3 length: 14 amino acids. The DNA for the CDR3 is TGTGCCAGTAAACAGGGGTTCGGCAATCAGCCCCAGCATTTT. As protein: CASKQGFGNQPQHF.

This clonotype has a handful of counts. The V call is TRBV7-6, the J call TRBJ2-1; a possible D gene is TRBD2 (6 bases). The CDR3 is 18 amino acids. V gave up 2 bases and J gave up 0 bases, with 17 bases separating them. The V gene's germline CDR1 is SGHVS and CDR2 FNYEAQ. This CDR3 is CASSLSGSGDYSYNEQFF. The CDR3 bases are TGTGCCAGCAGCTTAAGCGGTAGCGGAGATTACTCCTACAATGAGCAGTTCTTC.

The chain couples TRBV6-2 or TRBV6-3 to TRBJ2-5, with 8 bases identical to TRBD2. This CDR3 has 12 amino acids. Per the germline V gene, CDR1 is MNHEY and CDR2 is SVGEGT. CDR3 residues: CATSGAQETQYF. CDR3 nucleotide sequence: TGTGCTACTAGCGGAGCCCAAGAGACCCAGTACTTC.